The source of this T cell receptor beta chain is a study of lymphopenia after photon versus proton radiotherapy. The J segment lost 7 bases and the V segment lost 3 bases, leaving 8 bases of the junction unmatched. Germline CDR1 is KGHSH and CDR2 is LQKENI. The CDR3 has 15 residues. Clones were sequenced by immunoSEQ multiplex PCR, and TCRdb holds only the in-frame ones, with some missing. This table has about 49,000 clones, about 86% appearing once. This chain uses TRBV18 with TRBJ2-2; 7 nucleotides line up with TRBD2. The sequence was collected from a man in his forties or fifties with gastric cancer. Sequencing was performed on peripheral blood, taken from a patient treated with photon-based radiotherapy. As DNA, the CDR3 is TGTGCCAGCTCACCTCGGGAGGCCTCGGGCGGGGAGCTGTTTTTT. This encodes CASSPREASGGELFF.